This T cell receptor beta chain was profiled in a study of T cells after yellow fever vaccination. TCRdb reprocessed the 5' RACE reads with MiXCR, giving one entry per CDR3 protein. The table shows 300,000 to 350,000 distinct CDR3 sequences, with 3% to 4.5% occurring only once. V was trimmed by 2 bases and J by 3 bases, leaving 8 bases between them. CDR1 and CDR2 (germline): MDHEN, SYDVKM. This CDR3 spans 14 amino acids. This TCR came from a man between 18 and 35 years old who received the YFV17D yellow fever vaccine. The J gene is TRBJ1-5, the V gene TRBV28; D gene unclear. The specimen was PBMCs, collected 5 days after the yellow fever booster vaccination. DNA for the CDR3: TGTGCCAGCAGTTTAGAGACGGTCAATCAGCCCCAGCATTTT. Protein sequence: CASSLETVNQPQHF. Based on the CDR3 plus reference TRBV28 and TRBJ1-5, the full variable domain is DVKVTQSSRYLVKRTGEKVFLECVQDMDHENMFWYRQDPGLGLRLIYFSYDVKMKEKGDIPEGYSVSREKKERFSLILESASTNQTSMYLCASSLETVNQPQHFGDGTRLSIL.